These 2 T cell receptor beta chains share one sample of origin, sequenced in a study of T cells in Graves' hyperthyroidism and ophthalmopathy. RNA transcripts served as the template for amplifying TCR beta CDR3 regions. TCR CDR3 regions were first amplified by RT-PCR with HTBI primers. TCRdb processed the multiplex PCR reads anew with MiXCR; each CDR3 protein has one entry. The sample has roughly 500,000 distinct CDR3 sequences; around 43% are singletons. The sample was peripheral blood or thyroid tissue (not recorded which). The receptors derive from an adult woman with Graves' disease, either hyperthyroidism or ophthalmopathy (not recorded which).

The chain joins TRBV20-1 to TRBJ1-5; weak D call: TRBD1 (6 bases). This CDR3 is built from 14 residues. Germline CDR1 is DFQATT and CDR2 is SNEGSKA (reference sequence). Trimming pared 0 bases from V and 6 bases from J, leaving 12 bases between. The CDR3 DNA follows: TGCAGTGCTAGAGATCACAGGGTTCCTCAGCCCCAGCATTTT. Translating it yields CSARDHRVPQPQHF.

This clonotype was found many times. The chain carries TRBV7-2 and TRBJ1-2; D unresolved. Trimming removed 2 bases at V and 8 bases at J, with 9 bases between. This CDR3 has 12 residues. The germline V gene encodes CDR1 SGHTA and CDR2 FQGNSA. The CDR3 DNA is TGTGCCAGCAGCTTACTCAAAAGGGGCTACACCTTC. Protein sequence: CASSLLKRGYTF.